A single T cell receptor beta chain is shown here with its context. The antigen remains undetermined. This record belongs to a study of T cells in Graves' hyperthyroidism and ophthalmopathy. Findings and limits, study-wide: A 13 V-J signature model discriminated ophthalmopathy versus stable hyperthyroidism.

The CDR3 has 16 amino acids. In germline, CDR1 is SGHRS, CDR2 YFSETQ. The investigators amplified TCR beta CDR3 regions from RNA transcripts. Carried out on the TCR CDR3, a first-round RT-PCR used the HTBI primer set. TCRdb redid the calling of the multiplex PCR reads with MiXCR, one entry per CDR3 protein. This sample has roughly 500,000 distinct CDR3 sequences, with about half found just once. This chain links TRBV5-1 with TRBJ2-7; D possibly corresponds to TRBD2 (7 bases). TRBJ2-1 explains the end of the DNA better; the J call may be wrong. This clonotype was sampled from an adult woman with Graves' disease, either hyperthyroidism or ophthalmopathy (not recorded which). The sequenced sample consisted of peripheral blood or thyroid tissue (not recorded which). This chain's CDR3 is CASSRGDTGMVNEQFF. CDR3 nucleotide sequence: TGCGCCAGCAGCCGGGGGGACACAGGTATGGTGAATGAGCAGTTCTTC.